Presented here are 8 T cell receptor beta chains from one specimen sequenced in a study of cytomegalovirus exposure and HLA in healthy donors listed by TCRdb under 2017. Preparation of the library involved the immunoSEQ multiplex PCR assay. The multiplex PCR relied on a mix of 60 forward primers for TCR Vbeta segments and 13 reverse primers for TCR Jbeta segments. Not all clones reach the TCRdb copy of this immuneACCESS table, which keeps in-frame sequences only. Checked studies attribute under half of the gap to unresolved V genes and leave the rest unexplained. This sample holds 160,000 or so clones; more than 65% were observed only once. The ten biggest clones cover less than 10% of the sample. Sequencing input: PBMCs. The receptors originated from a man between 18 and 35 years old in good health and CMV-seropositive.

This clone was recorded only once. The rearrangement joins TRBV7-2 to TRBJ2-1; D possibly corresponds to TRBD2 (5 bases). Trimming left V 6 bases short and J 3 bases short, with 18 bases between. Germline V CDR1 and CDR2: SGHTA, FQGNSA. The CDR3 spans 16 residues. The CDR3 DNA reads TGTGCCAGCAGTTCTCGATCGGGGATCGTCTACAATGAGCAGTTCTTC. Residues: CASSSRSGIVYNEQFF.

V and J are TRBV19 and TRBJ1-1; 8 bases map to TRBD1. Germline V gene sequence: CDR1 LNHDA, CDR2 SQIVND (reference sequence). The CDR3 length is 16 residues. The V segment lost 3 bases and the J segment 6 bases; nucleotides outside the gene matches: 12. Written as DNA, the CDR3 is TGTGCCAGTAGTATTCGGAACGGACAGGGACGACCTGAAGCTTTCTTT. Amino acids: CASSIRNGQGRPEAFF. Full variable domain (rest looked up from reference TRBV19 and TRBJ1-1): DGGITQSPKYLFRKEGQNVTLSCEQNLNHDAMYWYRQDPGQGLRLIYYSQIVNDFQKGDIAEGYSVSREKKESFPLTVTSAQKNPTAFYLCASSIRNGQGRPEAFFGQGTRLTVV.

This clone has more than one count but fewer than ten. The chain links TRBV15 to TRBJ1-5, with D possibly TRBD1 on 5 matching bases. Germline CDR1 reads LNHNV; CDR2 reads YYDKDF (reference sequence). There are 14 residues in the CDR3. Trimming took 0 bases from V and 2 from J, leaving 5 bases between them. CDR3 sequence: CATSRDRGNQPQHF. Written as DNA, the CDR3 is TGTGCCACCAGCAGAGACAGGGGCAATCAGCCCCAGCATTTT.

The chain employs TRBV29-1 and TRBJ2-5, with TRBD2 matching over 12 bases. Germline V gene lookup returns CDR1 SQVTM and CDR2 ANQGSEA. Trimming took 5 bases from V and 4 from J; bases not matched to a gene: 8. The length of the CDR3 is 15 residues. The CDR3: CSVNHGLAGRETQYF. The DNA for the CDR3 is TGCAGCGTTAACCACGGACTAGCGGGACGAGAGACCCAGTACTTC.

The chain recombines TRBV10-2 with TRBJ2-7, with 8 bases matching TRBD2. Germline assignment: CDR1 WSHSY and CDR2 SAAADI. The CDR3 length is 15 residues. V lost 1 base and J lost 2; bases outside the gene matches: 4. The chain's CDR3 is CASSEYTGGAYEQYF. The CDR3 coding sequence is TGCGCCAGCAGTGAGTATACGGGAGGGGCCTACGAGCAGTACTTC.

The chain's CDR3 is CASSLMSGSGTGNTEAFF. CDR3 DNA sequence: TGTGCCAGCAGCCTTATGTCGGGTTCTGGGACAGGTAACACTGAAGCTTTCTTT. The chain couples TRBV9 to TRBJ1-1; TRBD1 aligns across 8 bases. V trimming: 4 bases; J trimming: 2 bases; junction bases outside the gene matches: 16. This CDR3 comprises 18 residues. Germline V gene data show CDR1 as SGDLS and CDR2 as YYNGEE.

V usage is TRBV4-3 and J usage is TRBJ1-5, with a tentative D call TRBD1 (6 bases). The CDR3 covers 16 residues. Trimming took off 0 bases at V and 6 bases at J, with 15 bases between the two ends. The germline CDR1 and CDR2 sequences are LGHNA and YSLEER. CDR3 bases: TGCGCCAGCAGCCAAGATCGTGGGGAAGGGGGTCAGCCCCAGCATTTT. It yields the protein CASSQDRGEGGQPQHF.

The chain joins TRBV4-1 to TRBJ2-7, with 11 nucleotides matching TRBD2. V shed 3 bases, J shed 3 bases, and the junction held 7 bases outside the gene matches. This CDR3 region has 16 residues. CDR1 is MGHRA and CDR2 is YSYEKL in the germline V gene. CDR3 in DNA: TGCGCCAGCAGCCACGTATCCGGGACTAGCGGCTACGAGCAGTACTTC. This codes for CASSHVSGTSGYEQYF.